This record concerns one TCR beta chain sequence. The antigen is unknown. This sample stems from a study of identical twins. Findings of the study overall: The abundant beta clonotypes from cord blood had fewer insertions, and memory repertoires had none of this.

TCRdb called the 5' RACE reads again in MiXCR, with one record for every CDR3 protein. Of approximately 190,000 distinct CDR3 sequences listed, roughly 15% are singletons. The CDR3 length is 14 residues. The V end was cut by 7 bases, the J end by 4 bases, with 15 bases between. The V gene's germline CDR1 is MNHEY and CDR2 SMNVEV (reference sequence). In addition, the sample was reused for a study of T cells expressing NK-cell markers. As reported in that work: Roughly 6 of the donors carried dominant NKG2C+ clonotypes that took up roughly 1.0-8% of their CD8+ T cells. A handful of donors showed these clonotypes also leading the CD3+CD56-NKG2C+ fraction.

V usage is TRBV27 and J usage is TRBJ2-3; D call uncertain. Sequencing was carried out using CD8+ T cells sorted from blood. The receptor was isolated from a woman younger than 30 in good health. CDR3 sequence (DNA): TGTGCCAGCACCCCTGGTATAGGTCCAGATACGCAGTATTTT. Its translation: CASTPGIGPDTQYF.